The T cell receptor (beta chain) described here comes from a study of cytomegalovirus exposure and HLA in healthy donors. Concerning this clone itself: Antigen specificity is unknown.

The study's findings and limits: Rarity held for most TCR sequences, but there were some public TCRs that occurred in many donors. Three CMV-associated chains were confirmed in vitro to be specific for CMV antigens. About 180 TCR beta chains were listed as cytomegalovirus-associated.

Assay: immunoSEQ multiplex PCR; the TCRdb copy retains only in-frame clones and omits some. This sample has some 150,000 clones, with about 86% found just once. Germline CDR1 and CDR2: MNHEY and SMNVEV (reference sequence). The V and J ends lost 8 bases and 2 bases respectively, with 15 bases between them. The CDR3 is 14 residues long. This clonotype originated in a human donor in good health. The chain is built from TRBV27 and TRBJ1-2; D not certain. Material: PBMCs. The chain's CDR3 is CASSKYGENYGYTF. The CDR3 nucleotides are TGTGCCAGCTCAAAGTATGGGGAGAACTATGGCTACACCTTC.